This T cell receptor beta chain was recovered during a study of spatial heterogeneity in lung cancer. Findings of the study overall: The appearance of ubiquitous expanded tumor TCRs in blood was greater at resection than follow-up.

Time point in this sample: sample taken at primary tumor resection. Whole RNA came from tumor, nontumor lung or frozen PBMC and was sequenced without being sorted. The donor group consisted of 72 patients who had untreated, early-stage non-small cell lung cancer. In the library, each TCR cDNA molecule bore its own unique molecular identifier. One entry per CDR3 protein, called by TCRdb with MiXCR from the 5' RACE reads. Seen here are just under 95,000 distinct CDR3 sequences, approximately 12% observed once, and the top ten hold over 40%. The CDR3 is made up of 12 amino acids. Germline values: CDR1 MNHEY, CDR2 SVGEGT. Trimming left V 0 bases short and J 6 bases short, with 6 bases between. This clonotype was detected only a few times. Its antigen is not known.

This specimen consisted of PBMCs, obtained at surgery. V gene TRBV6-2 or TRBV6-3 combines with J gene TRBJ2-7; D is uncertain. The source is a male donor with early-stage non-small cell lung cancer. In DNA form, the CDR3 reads TGTGCCAGCAGTTACTCAGAATCCGAGCAGTACTTC. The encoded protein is CASSYSESEQYF.